The 6 T cell receptor beta chains below all came from one sample that was sequenced in a study of cytomegalovirus exposure and HLA in healthy donors. PCR used 60 Vbeta primers and 13 Jbeta primers. TCRdb's copy holds only in-frame clones and misses some; the assay was immunoSEQ multiplex PCR. The sample yields roughly 130,000 clones, around 79% seen once. The source material was PBMCs. The receptors derive from a female donor in good health and CMV-seronegative.

J is TRBJ1-1 and V is TRBV6-4; 7 nucleotides agree with TRBD1. Germline V gene sequence: CDR1 MRHNA, CDR2 SNTAGT. Trimming at V came to 8 bases and at J to 7 bases, leaving 10 bases not matched to a gene. The CDR3 is 13 amino acids. This CDR3 reads CASGTGTASEAFF. In nucleotides, the CDR3 is TGTGCCAGCGGCACAGGGACAGCCAGTGAAGCTTTCTTT.

The chain has TRBV5-6 and TRBJ1-4; 9 bases match TRBD1. This CDR3 has 15 amino acids. The V and J ends lost 4 bases and 7 bases, in that order; junction bases with no gene match: 8. The germline gives CDR1 SGHDT, CDR2 YYEEEE. The CDR3 sequence: CASSALTGGAEKLFF. CDR3 coding DNA: TGTGCCAGCAGCGCCCTGACAGGGGGGGCTGAAAAACTGTTTTTT.

V gene TRBV19 combines with J gene TRBJ2-1; 7 bases line up with TRBD2. The CDR3 totals 12 residues. V shed 7 bases, J shed 7 bases, and the junction held 4 bases outside the gene matches. CDR1 is LNHDA and CDR2 is SQIVND in the germline V gene (reference sequence). The CDR3 sequence is CASNWEGNEQFF. The CDR3 nucleotides read TGTGCCAGTAATTGGGAGGGAAATGAGCAGTTCTTC.

CDR3 nucleotide sequence: TGTGCCAGCAGTGAAGGGGGCGACAGTACCAAAGCTTTCTTT. Translating gives CASSEGGDSTKAFF. The genes are TRBV6-1 and TRBJ1-1, with D tentatively TRBD1 (5 bases). The V end lost 1 base, the J end lost 9 bases, and 15 bases lay between the germline ends. The CDR3 loop spans 14 amino acids. Per the germline V gene, CDR1 is MNHNS and CDR2 is SASEGT.

V gene TRBV5-5 combines with J gene TRBJ2-5, with D maybe TRBD1 (6 bases). V gave up 2 bases and J gave up 2 bases, with 10 bases separating them. This CDR3 comprises 14 residues. Germline V gene sequence: CDR1 SGHKS, CDR2 YYEKEE (reference sequence). This CDR3 is CASSFIGQQETQYF. The CDR3 region has the DNA TGTGCCAGCAGCTTCATAGGACAGCAAGAGACCCAGTACTTC.

CDR3 residues: CASTYGDRGYNEQFF. In DNA form, the CDR3 reads TGTGCCAGCACCTACGGGGACAGGGGGTACAATGAGCAGTTCTTC. V and J are TRBV7-2 and TRBJ2-1; 11 nucleotides align to TRBD1. From germline, CDR1 is SGHTA and CDR2 FQGNSA. V lost 7 bases and J lost 4; bases outside the gene matches: 6. The CDR3 spans 15 residues.